The rows below give T cell receptor beta chains drawn from one sample of a study of cytomegalovirus exposure and HLA in healthy donors. Produced via immunoSEQ multiplex PCR; TCRdb's table is partial and in-frame only. This sample has some 160,000 clones, with around 80% found just once. Sample: PBMCs. The receptors derive from a man aged 40-55 years in good health and CMV-seronegative. Each CDR3 is given with its conserved first and last residue. The order of the fields is CDR3 DNA, CDR3 protein, clone size, V gene, J gene, D gene. The D gene is left open where the match is weak. The size entry is marked missing in some rows and otherwise reads once, few, many or a size class.

DNA: TGCGCCAGCAGCTTATCACAGGGTAATAATTCACCCCTCCACTTT
CDR3: CASSLSQGNNSPLHF
size: .
V: TRBV5-1
J: TRBJ1-6
D: .

DNA: TGTGCCAGCAACCTGTGGAGGGATCCCTTTGGGCAAGAGACCCAGTACTTC
CDR3: CASNLWRDPFGQETQYF
size: .
V: TRBV7-8
J: TRBJ2-5
D: .

DNA: TGCAGCTTCGCTAGAGGGTCTCCTGGAAACACCATATATTTT
CDR3: CSFARGSPGNTIYF
size: .
V: TRBV29-1
J: TRBJ1-3
D: .

DNA: TGTGCCAGAAGGACTGATAATAGCAATCAGCCCCAGCATTTT
CDR3: CARRTDNSNQPQHF
size: .
V: TRBV21-1
J: TRBJ1-5
D: .

DNA: TGTGCCAGCAGCTTACTAGCGGCGTTGGATACGCAGTATTTT
CDR3: CASSLLAALDTQYF
size: .
V: TRBV11-3
J: TRBJ2-3
D: TRBD2

DNA: TGCGCCACTGCGAGAACACAGGGGGACCGTCAGTACTTC
CDR3: CATARTQGDRQYF
size: .
V: TRBV4-1
J: TRBJ2-5
D: TRBD1

DNA: TGCGCCAGCAGCCCCCCATCAAGGGGAGGTGTGGAGACCCAGTACTTC
CDR3: CASSPPSRGGVETQYF
size: .
V: TRBV4-1
J: TRBJ2-5
D: .

DNA: TGTGCCAGCAGTTTCCAGGGAGGCGAAAAACTGTTTTTT
CDR3: CASSFQGGEKLFF
size: .
V: TRBV2
J: TRBJ1-4
D: .

DNA: TGTGCCAGCAGCTTACGGGTATCCCCCACCGGGGAGCTGTTTTTT
CDR3: CASSLRVSPTGELFF
size: .
V: TRBV7-2
J: TRBJ2-2
D: .

DNA: TGCGCCAGCAGTCCTAGCGGGGAGACCCAGTACTTC
CDR3: CASSPSGETQYF
size: .
V: TRBV10-2
J: TRBJ2-5
D: TRBD2

DNA: TGTGCCAGCAGCCCGAGCTCTGGAAACACCATATATTTT
CDR3: CASSPSSGNTIYF
size: once
V: TRBV14
J: TRBJ1-3
D: .

DNA: TGTGCCTGGAGTGTAGACAGAAGAACTGAAGCTTTCTTT
CDR3: CAWSVDRRTEAFF
size: .
V: TRBV30
J: TRBJ1-1
D: .

DNA: TGTGCCAGCAGAACCAACAGGGGGCGCCTCAACGAGCAGTACTTC
CDR3: CASRTNRGRLNEQYF
size: .
V: TRBV6-6
J: TRBJ2-7
D: TRBD1

DNA: TGTGCCAGCAGTTGGGGGACAGCAAACTATGGCTACACCTTC
CDR3: CASSWGTANYGYTF
size: .
V: TRBV7-9
J: TRBJ1-2
D: TRBD1

DNA: TGTGCCAGCGGCGCTAGGGACAGGGGCACAGATACGCAGTATTTT
CDR3: CASGARDRGTDTQYF
size: .
V: TRBV9
J: TRBJ2-3
D: TRBD1

DNA: TGCGCCAGCAGCCGGAACAGGGATGGCTACACCTTC
CDR3: CASSRNRDGYTF
size: .
V: TRBV4-1
J: TRBJ1-2
D: .

DNA: TGTGCCAGCTCCCGTCCCGGGACTAGCGGGTATGATGAGCAGTTCTTC
CDR3: CASSRPGTSGYDEQFF
size: .
V: TRBV18
J: TRBJ2-1
D: TRBD2

DNA: TGCGCCAGCAGCGTTACGCTAGCGGGGGGGCTCGATACGCAGTATTTT
CDR3: CASSVTLAGGLDTQYF
size: .
V: TRBV5-1
J: TRBJ2-3
D: TRBD2

DNA: TGTGCCAGCAGCCACACGGACAGGGCTCTCCTCCGGGCCAACGTCCTGACTTTC
CDR3: CASSHTDRALLRANVLTF
size: .
V: TRBV7-9
J: TRBJ2-6
D: TRBD1

DNA: TGTGCCAGCAATGGCGGGGGCTTCCAAGAGACCCAGTACTTC
CDR3: CASNGGGFQETQYF
size: .
V: TRBV28
J: TRBJ2-5
D: .

DNA: TGTGCCAGCTCACGTACCGGGGAGAGCTTCGCTTTCTTT
CDR3: CASSRTGESFAFF
size: .
V: TRBV18
J: TRBJ1-1
D: .

DNA: TGTGCCATAGGTTCTGGCGGTAGGGAGCTGTTTTTT
CDR3: CAIGSGGRELFF
size: .
V: TRBV10-3
J: TRBJ2-2
D: .

DNA: TGTGCCAGCGGGCCATGGGTCGCCGGGACAGGGGAAGGTCGCGAGCAGTACTTC
CDR3: CASGPWVAGTGEGREQYF
size: .
V: TRBV2
J: TRBJ2-7
D: TRBD1

DNA: TGCGCCAGCAGCCAAGAAGGTGTCGGGGCTTTCTTT
CDR3: CASSQEGVGAFF
size: .
V: TRBV4-1
J: TRBJ1-1
D: .

DNA: TGTGCCAGCAGTTTTCGGGGGTCGCGTTCACCCCTCCACTTT
CDR3: CASSFRGSRSPLHF
size: .
V: TRBV27
J: TRBJ1-6
D: .

DNA: TGTGCCAGCAGGGAAGCGGGAGCGGGCAAAAACATTCAGTACTTC
CDR3: CASREAGAGKNIQYF
size: .
V: TRBV6-1
J: TRBJ2-4
D: TRBD2

DNA: TGTGCCAGCAGCTTTGTGTACGAGCAGTACTTC
CDR3: CASSFVYEQYF
size: .
V: TRBV7-9
J: TRBJ2-7
D: .

DNA: TGTGCCAGCAGATCAAACAGCTATGGCTACACCTTC
CDR3: CASRSNSYGYTF
size: few
V: TRBV6-6
J: TRBJ1-2
D: .

DNA: TGTGCCAGCGTCTCTCAGAATTCACCCCTCCACTTT
CDR3: CASVSQNSPLHF
size: .
V: TRBV6-6
J: TRBJ1-6
D: .

DNA: TGTGCCAGCAGCTTAGAGGGCGCAGGGCCTCGCTTC
CDR3: CASSLEGAGPRF
size: .
V: TRBV11-2
J: TRBJ1-2
D: .

DNA: TGTGCCATCAGTTCTACTAGCGGGAGATCTAGCACCGGGGAGCTGTTTTTT
CDR3: CAISSTSGRSSTGELFF
size: .
V: TRBV10-3
J: TRBJ2-2
D: TRBD2

DNA: TGTGCCAGCAGCGTGCTTGGCCAGGGGTCCCAAGAGACCCAGTACTTC
CDR3: CASSVLGQGSQETQYF
size: .
V: TRBV5-4
J: TRBJ2-5
D: .

DNA: TGTGCCAGCAGTTACTCGACAGCGAATAACGAGCAGTACTTC
CDR3: CASSYSTANNEQYF
size: few
V: TRBV6-6
J: TRBJ2-7
D: .

DNA: TGTGCCAGCAGCTTATCTAGCGGGAGTTCCTACGAGCAGTACTTC
CDR3: CASSLSSGSSYEQYF
size: .
V: TRBV7-6
J: TRBJ2-7
D: TRBD2

DNA: TGTGCCAGCAGAGATCTGGACAGGAACACTGAAGCTTTCTTT
CDR3: CASRDLDRNTEAFF
size: .
V: TRBV27
J: TRBJ1-1
D: .

DNA: TGCGCCAGCAGCCAGGTCGACAGGGGGACCGGGGAGCTGTTTTTT
CDR3: CASSQVDRGTGELFF
size: .
V: TRBV4-3
J: TRBJ2-2
D: TRBD1

DNA: TGTGCTAGTGGTTTGTTGGCCTACCTCGGGGCTGAAGCTTTCTTT
CDR3: CASGLLAYLGAEAFF
size: .
V: TRBV12-5
J: TRBJ1-1
D: .

DNA: TGTGCCAGCAGTGACGCTAGCGGCCAAGAGACCCAGTACTTC
CDR3: CASSDASGQETQYF
size: .
V: TRBV2
J: TRBJ2-5
D: TRBD2

DNA: TGTGCCAGCAGCTTAGCAGCTAGCGGGGGGTTAGAGACCCAGTACTTC
CDR3: CASSLAASGGLETQYF
size: .
V: TRBV11-2
J: TRBJ2-5
D: TRBD2

DNA: TGTGCCAGCAGGACAGGGGAAAAACTGTTTTTT
CDR3: CASRTGEKLFF
size: .
V: TRBV25-1
J: TRBJ1-4
D: TRBD1

DNA: TGTGCCAGCAGCTTTTCCGGGACAGGGGGTGATGGCTACACCTTC
CDR3: CASSFSGTGGDGYTF
size: .
V: TRBV5-4
J: TRBJ1-2
D: TRBD1

DNA: TGTGCCAGCAGTTACTCCGGGACTAGTTCGTACGAGCAGTACTTC
CDR3: CASSYSGTSSYEQYF
size: .
V: TRBV6-5
J: TRBJ2-7
D: TRBD2

DNA: TGTGCCAGCAGCTCATCAGGGACAGATACGCAGTATTTT
CDR3: CASSSSGTDTQYF
size: .
V: TRBV7-9
J: TRBJ2-3
D: .

DNA: TGTGCCAGCAGCTTAGCGGCGGGAGGCGAGCAGTACTTC
CDR3: CASSLAAGGEQYF
size: .
V: TRBV7-2
J: TRBJ2-7
D: TRBD2